Many counts were recorded for the clone carrying this T cell receptor (beta chain). Its antigen is as yet unknown. The sample originates from a study of T cells in Graves' hyperthyroidism and ophthalmopathy. For the study at large: Initial diagnosis, before any treatment, was when peripheral blood was collected. General study results and limits: Most expanded thyroid clonotypes above 0.001 recurred in blood.

There were TCR beta CDR3 regions amplified from RNA transcripts. TCR CDR3 underwent first-round RT-PCR with the HTBI primer set. TCRdb ran MiXCR on the multiplex PCR reads and lists one entry per CDR3 protein. The data show approximately 600,000 distinct CDR3 sequences, around 14% seen once. A roughly 9.3 ml volume of fresh peripheral blood provided the PBMCs. Trimming took off 5 bases at V and 2 bases at J, with 10 bases between the two ends. Germline CDR1 DFQATT, CDR2 SNEGSKA (reference sequence). There are 12 residues in the CDR3. The chain uses TRBV20-1 and TRBJ2-7; D is perhaps TRBD2 (5 bases). This TCR came from a woman in her late teens or twenties with Graves' ophthalmopathy. Sequenced sample: blood. CDR3 nucleotides: TGCAGTGCTTGGACTCCTGCCTACGAGCAGTACTTC. It translates to CSAWTPAYEQYF.